These 22 T cell receptor beta chains were sequenced from one sample in a study of OX40 agonist ivuxolimab in advanced cancers. Clones were sequenced by immunoSEQ multiplex PCR, and TCRdb holds only the in-frame ones, with some missing. In the table there are tens of thousands of clones, 77% of which are singletons. The sample consisted of CD4+ or CD8+ T cells sorted from blood, taken in a trial of the OX40 agonist ivuxolimab. These receptors originate from an adult with an advanced solid tumor such as melanoma, head and neck, liver or kidney cancer.

The J gene is TRBJ2-7, the V gene TRBV10-3; D not certain. The germline gives CDR1 ENHRY, CDR2 SYGVKD. The CDR3 is 13 residues long. V was clipped by 4 bases and J by 2 bases, with 9 bases between them. CDR3 nucleotides: TGTGCCATCAGTGTGCAGAAGGCCTACGAGCAGTACTTC. Its translation: CAISVQKAYEQYF.

Turning to this clone: Additional DNA sequences in this sample encode the identical CDR3. This chain joins TRBV7-3 and TRBJ2-3; the D is unclear. Germline loops: CDR1 SGHTA, CDR2 FQGTGA. The V end was cut by 2 bases, the J end by 4 bases, with 4 bases between. The CDR3 length is 12 residues. The CDR3 region is CASSLGADTQYF. As DNA, the CDR3 is TGTGCCAGCAGCTTAGGGGCAGATACGCAGTATTTT.

V is TRBV7-3 and J is TRBJ2-1; TRBD2 matches at 15 bases. Trimming at V came to 5 bases and at J to 8 bases, leaving 13 bases not matched to a gene. Germline V gives CDR1 SGHTA, CDR2 FQGTGA. There are 18 residues in the CDR3. The CDR3 sequence is CASSQGTSGRRRGHEQFF. CDR3 nucleotides: TGTGCCAGCAGCCAGGGGACTAGCGGGAGGAGGAGGGGCCATGAGCAGTTCTTC.

J is TRBJ2-7 and V is TRBV11-1; TRBD1 or TRBD2 may be the D gene (5 bases each). The length of the CDR3 is 14 residues. V was trimmed by 1 base and J by 5 bases, leaving 12 bases between them. Germline V gene lookup returns CDR1 SGHAT and CDR2 FQDESV (reference sequence). CDR3 nucleotides: TGTGCCAGCAGCTTAGGGAGCCGGGGCGACGAGCAGTACTTC. Translated: CASSLGSRGDEQYF.

This clone showed up just a few times. This chain uses TRBV7-2 with TRBJ2-3; possible D gene TRBD1, 5 bases. The length of the CDR3 is 12 residues. Germline values: CDR1 SGHTA, CDR2 FQGNSA. V was pared by 5 bases and J by 8 bases, with 11 bases between. The CDR3 region has the DNA TGTGCCAGCAGCCCAACTCAGGGTACGCAGTATTTT. As protein: CASSPTQGTQYF.

This CDR3 reads CASSPDTAGNEQFF. The CDR3 bases are TGTGCCAGCAGCCCCGATACGGCGGGCAATGAGCAGTTCTTC. This chain joins TRBV5-4 and TRBJ2-1; TRBD2 might be the D (5 bases). CDR1 SGHNT and CDR2 YYREEE come from the germline V gene (reference sequence). The CDR3 extends over 14 amino acids. V was trimmed by 4 bases and J by 6 bases, leaving 14 bases between them.

This clone turned up a few times. The V and J genes are TRBV5-5 and TRBJ2-1; unclear D gene. Deletions cut 3 bases from V and 10 bases from J, with 11 bases between. The CDR3 is 12 amino acids. CDR1 and CDR2 (germline): SGHKS, YYEKEE (reference sequence). In DNA, the CDR3 is TGTGCCAGCAGCTCATATATGAACGAGCAGTTCTTC. Protein sequence: CASSSYMNEQFF. The full variable domain, rest sourced from reference TRBV5-5 and TRBJ2-1, is DAGVTQSPTHLIKTRGQQVTLRCSPISGHKSVSWYQQVLGQGPQFIFQYYEKEERGRGNFPDRFSARQFPNYSSELNVNALLLGDSALYLCASSSYMNEQFFGPGTRLTVL.

The CDR3: CASSSVRLYGSYEQYF. Written as DNA, the CDR3 is TGTGCCAGCAGTTCTGTCAGATTGTATGGCTCCTACGAGCAGTACTTC. J is TRBJ2-7 and V is TRBV6-5; no clear D. This CDR3 region has 16 residues. CDR1 and CDR2 from the germline V gene are MNHEY and SVGAGI. V was trimmed by 4 bases and J by 0 bases, leaving 16 bases between them.

The gene calls are TRBV5-6 and TRBJ2-2, with D perhaps given as TRBD1 or TRBD2 (6 bases each). The CDR3 consists of 14 residues. V was shortened by 1 base and J by 5 bases, with 9 bases between the two germline ends. CDR1 is SGHDT, CDR2 YYEEEE, per germline. The CDR3: CASSLWGATGELFF. The CDR3 coding sequence is TGTGCCAGCAGCTTGTGGGGGGCGACCGGGGAGCTGTTTTTT.

In DNA form, the CDR3 reads TGTGCCAGCAGTTTATTACTCAGAAGACCCTATAGCAATCAGCCCCAGCATTTT. Its protein product is CASSLLLRRPYSNQPQHF. This chain joins TRBV27 and TRBJ1-5; no firm D call. The germline V and J ends were trimmed by 1 base and 0 bases, with 16 bases remaining between them. The CDR3 covers 18 residues. Germline assignment: CDR1 MNHEY and CDR2 SMNVEV (reference sequence).

The chain joins TRBV6-5 to TRBJ1-5; D is possibly TRBD1 (6 bases). The CDR3 length is 13 residues. Germline-derived CDR1 and CDR2 are MNHEY and SVGAGI. V was shortened by 5 bases and J by 5 bases, with 10 bases between the two germline ends. The CDR3: CASSLGGHQPQHF. DNA for the CDR3: TGTGCCAGCAGTCTAGGGGGTCATCAGCCCCAGCATTTT.

This chain joins TRBV28 and TRBJ2-2; 9 bases line up with TRBD2. Germline CDR1 and CDR2: MDHEN and SYDVKM. V lost 6 bases and J lost 3; bases outside the gene matches: 2. The CDR3 spans 14 residues. CDR3 nucleotide sequence: TGTGCCAGCAGAGCGGGGGGCGACACCGGGGAGCTGTTTTTT. It is translated as CASRAGGDTGELFF.

The J gene is TRBJ1-4, the V gene TRBV11-2; the D is unclear. The V and J ends lost 1 base and 7 bases respectively, with 4 bases between them. The CDR3 sequence is 12 residues long. Germline assignment: CDR1 SGHAT and CDR2 FQNNGV. The CDR3 DNA is TGTGCCAGCAGCTTAGCGGGTGAAAAACTGTTTTTT. This gives the protein CASSLAGEKLFF.

This clone was detected only once. The chain recombines TRBV5-1 with TRBJ2-7; D perhaps matches TRBD1 (5 bases). V was cut by 0 bases and J by 4 bases, with 8 bases left in between. From germline, CDR1 is SGHRS and CDR2 YFSETQ. The CDR3 covers 13 residues. CDR3 nucleotides: TGCGCCAGCAGCTTGGTTTCAGGGTACGAGCAGTACTTC. This gives the protein CASSLVSGYEQYF. The complete variable domain, with remaining parts taken from reference TRBV5-1 and TRBJ2-7, reads KAGVTQTPRYLIKTRGQQVTLSCSPISGHRSVSWYQQTPGQGLQFLFEYFSETQRNKGNFPGRFSGRQFSNSRSEMNVSTLELGDSALYLCASSLVSGYEQYFGPGTRLTVT.

In its sample, this clone was seen a few times. CDR3 loop: CASSQLRLVAGTEAFF. CDR3 in DNA: TGCGCCAGCAGCCAACTTCGTCTCGTCGCGGGAACTGAAGCTTTCTTT. The chain links TRBV4-1 to TRBJ1-1; D not resolved. Trimming took off 2 bases at V and 5 bases at J, with 18 bases between the two ends. The germline V gene encodes CDR1 MGHRA and CDR2 YSYEKL. The CDR3 has 16 residues.

V gene TRBV28 combines with J gene TRBJ1-5, with D unresolved. Trimming shortened V by 3 bases and J by 3 bases, and 15 bases separated the two germline ends. The CDR3 sequence is 16 residues long. CDR1 MDHEN and CDR2 SYDVKM come from the germline V gene. The DNA of the CDR3 is TGTGCCAGCAGTTTTATCTTGTGGAGGAACAATCAGCCCCAGCATTTT. The encoded protein is CASSFILWRNNQPQHF. Together with reference TRBV28 and TRBJ1-5, the CDR3 gives the full variable domain: DVKVTQSSRYLVKRTGEKVFLECVQDMDHENMFWYRQDPGLGLRLIYFSYDVKMKEKGDIPEGYSVSREKKERFSLILESASTNQTSMYLCASSFILWRNNQPQHFGDGTRLSIL.

V and J are TRBV29-1 and TRBJ1-2; D remains ambiguous. Germline V gene lookup returns CDR1 SQVTM and CDR2 ANQGSEA. V was pared by 1 base and J by 5 bases, with 5 bases between. The CDR3 runs to 11 residues. The CDR3: CSVEVEYGYTF. CDR3 nucleotide sequence: TGCAGCGTTGAAGTGGAGTATGGCTACACCTTC.

The gene calls are TRBV4-3 and TRBJ2-1; D gene uncertain. CDR1 is LGHNA and CDR2 is YSLEER in the germline V gene. This CDR3 has 11 amino acids. V was trimmed by 3 bases and J by 4 bases, leaving 1 base between them. CDR3 loop: CASSQYNEQFF. The CDR3 DNA reads as TGCGCCAGCAGCCAGTACAATGAGCAGTTCTTC.

The rearrangement uses TRBV7-2 and TRBJ2-4; D is possibly TRBD1 or TRBD2 (5 bases each). The germline V and J ends were trimmed by 8 bases and 1 base, with 18 bases remaining between them. CDR1 SGHTA and CDR2 FQGNSA come from the germline V gene. This CDR3 is 16 amino acids long. CDR3 DNA sequence: TGTGCCAGCGTAAGAGGATCATGGGGGGCCAAAAACATTCAGTACTTC. Translation: CASVRGSWGAKNIQYF.

This clone was detected a few times. V gene TRBV5-5 combines with J gene TRBJ2-1; 7 nucleotides agree with TRBD2. J lost 7 bases, V lost 5 bases, and 12 bases had no gene match. The CDR3 spans 15 residues. Germline V gene sequence: CDR1 SGHKS, CDR2 YYEKEE (reference sequence). The CDR3 DNA sequence: TGTGCCAGCAGAAAAGCAGGGCTAGCGGAAAATGAGCAGTTCTTC. Residues: CASRKAGLAENEQFF.

Only a few counts were recorded for this clone. The chain uses TRBV6-5 and TRBJ2-2; TRBD1 matches 8 bases. Germline trimming cut 10 bases from V and 7 bases from J; bases unmatched to any gene: 5. Germline CDR1 and CDR2: MNHEY and SVGAGI. CDR3 length equals 12 residues. The CDR3 region is CAIRTGNGELFF. DNA of the CDR3: TGTGCCATCAGGACAGGGAACGGGGAGCTGTTTTTT.

The V call is TRBV15, the J call TRBJ2-7; D is tentatively TRBD1 or TRBD2 (5 bases each). Trimming took 0 bases from V and 3 from J, leaving 9 bases between them. CDR3 length equals 14 residues. Germline CDR1 is LNHNV and CDR2 is YYDKDF (reference sequence). CDR3 residues: CATSRDRGNYEQYF. Written as DNA, the CDR3 is TGTGCCACCAGCAGAGACCGGGGCAACTACGAGCAGTACTTC.